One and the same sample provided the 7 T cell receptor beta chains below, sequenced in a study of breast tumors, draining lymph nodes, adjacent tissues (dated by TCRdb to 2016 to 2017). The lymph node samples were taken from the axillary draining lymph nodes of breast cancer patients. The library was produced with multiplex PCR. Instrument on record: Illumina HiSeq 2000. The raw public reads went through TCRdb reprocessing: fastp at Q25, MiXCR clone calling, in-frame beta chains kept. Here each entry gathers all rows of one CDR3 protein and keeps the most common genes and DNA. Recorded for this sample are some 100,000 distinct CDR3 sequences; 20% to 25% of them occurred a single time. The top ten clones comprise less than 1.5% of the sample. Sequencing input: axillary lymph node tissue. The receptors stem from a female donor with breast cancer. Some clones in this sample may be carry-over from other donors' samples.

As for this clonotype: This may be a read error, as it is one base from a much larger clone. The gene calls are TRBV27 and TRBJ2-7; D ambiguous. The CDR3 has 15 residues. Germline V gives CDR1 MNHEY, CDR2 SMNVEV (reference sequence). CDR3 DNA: TGTGCCAGCAGCCCCTTATCGCAGTACTCCCACGAGCAGTACTTC. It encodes CASSPLSQYSHEQYF.

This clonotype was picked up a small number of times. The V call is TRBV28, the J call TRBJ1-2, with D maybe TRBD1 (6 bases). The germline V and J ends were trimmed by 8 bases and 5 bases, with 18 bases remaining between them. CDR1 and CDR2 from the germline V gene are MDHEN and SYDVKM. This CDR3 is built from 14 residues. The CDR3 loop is CASVTGLDGYGYTF. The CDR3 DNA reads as TGTGCCAGCGTTACAGGGTTGGATGGTTATGGCTACACCTTC.

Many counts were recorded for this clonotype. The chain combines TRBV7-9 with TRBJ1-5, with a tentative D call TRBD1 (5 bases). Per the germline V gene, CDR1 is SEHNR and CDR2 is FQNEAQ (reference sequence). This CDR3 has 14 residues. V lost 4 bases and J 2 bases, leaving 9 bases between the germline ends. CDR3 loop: CASSSQGGNQPQHF. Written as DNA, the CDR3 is TGTGCCAGCAGCTCTCAAGGGGGCAATCAGCCCCAGCATTTT.

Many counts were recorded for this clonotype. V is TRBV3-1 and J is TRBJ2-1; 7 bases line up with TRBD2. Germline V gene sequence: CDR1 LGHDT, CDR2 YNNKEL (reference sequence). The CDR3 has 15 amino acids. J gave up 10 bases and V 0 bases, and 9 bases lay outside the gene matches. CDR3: CASSQEDGLEWEQFF. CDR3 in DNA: TGTGCCAGCAGCCAAGAAGACGGACTAGAATGGGAGCAGTTCTTC.

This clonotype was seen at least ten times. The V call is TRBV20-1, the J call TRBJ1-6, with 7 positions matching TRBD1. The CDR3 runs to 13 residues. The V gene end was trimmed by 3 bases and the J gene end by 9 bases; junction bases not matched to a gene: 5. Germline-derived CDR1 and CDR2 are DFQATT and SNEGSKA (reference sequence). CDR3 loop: CSARLGGGSPLHF. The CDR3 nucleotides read TGCAGTGCTAGGTTAGGGGGCGGTTCACCCCTCCACTTT.

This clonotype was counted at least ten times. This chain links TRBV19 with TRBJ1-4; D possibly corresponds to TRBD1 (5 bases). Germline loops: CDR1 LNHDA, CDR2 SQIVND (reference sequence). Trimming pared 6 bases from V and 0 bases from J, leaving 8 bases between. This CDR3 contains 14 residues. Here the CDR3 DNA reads TGTGCCAGTAGACAGGCTGCAACTAATGAAAAACTGTTTTTT. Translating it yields CASRQAATNEKLFF.

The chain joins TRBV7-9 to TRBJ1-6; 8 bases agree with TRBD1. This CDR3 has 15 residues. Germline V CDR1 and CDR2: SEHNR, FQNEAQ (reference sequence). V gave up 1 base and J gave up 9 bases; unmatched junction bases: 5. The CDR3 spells CASSLGQGSGSPLHF. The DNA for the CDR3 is TGTGCCAGCAGCTTAGGACAGGGGTCCGGTTCACCCCTCCACTTT.